This note documents a single T cell receptor (beta chain) sequence. Its antigen is undetermined. This sample was taken from a study of shared clonotypes between healthy human individuals. For the study at large: Each donor's CD8 memory used one plate, CD8 naive two, each CD4 subset three. Study outcomes and limitations: Sampling covered nothing but blood. Tissue TCR repertoires likely differ from those found in blood.

The assay ran at deep level. Generated by immunoSEQ multiplex PCR, the TCRdb table keeps only in-frame clones and is missing some. The sample lists about 1,500,000 clones, roughly 96% occurring once. The CDR3 totals 15 residues. Trimming removed 2 bases from V and 4 bases from J, with 16 bases in between. Germline values: CDR1 SGHRS, CDR2 YFSETQ. Sample: naive CD4+ T cells sorted from blood. Subset reported: CD45RA+ positively selected. This clonotype was obtained from a man aged 30 to 39 in good health. This chain uses TRBV5-1 with TRBJ2-7; TRBD1 or TRBD2 may be the D gene (6 bases each). The CDR3 loop reads CASSFPEQGTYEQYF. The CDR3 nucleotides are TGCGCCAGCAGCTTTCCAGAGCAGGGGACTTACGAGCAGTACTTC.